The 21 T cell receptor beta chains below were found in one sample sequenced in a study of a mutant IDH1 vaccine in newly diagnosed glioma. Repertoires were generated with immunoSEQ multiplex PCR, while TCRdb's copy carries only in-frame clones and drops some. The repertoire includes 30,000 to 35,000 clones, 56% of them detected once, and roughly 9.6% sits in the top ten. Sample time point: week 5, during vaccination. Every single dose of the vaccine, 300 ug of mutant IDH1 20-mer peptide, came with topical imiquimod. These receptors have no identified antigens. The source material was PBMCs, sampled from a glioma patient whose treatment included an IDH1 peptide vaccine. The receptor set was obtained from a woman under 30 with glioma.

This clone was observed a few times. The rearrangement links TRBV5-6 to TRBJ2-7; no firm D call. Trimming removed 3 bases at V and 0 bases at J, with 13 bases between. Per the germline V gene, CDR1 is SGHDT and CDR2 is YYEEEE. This CDR3 comprises 15 residues. The chain's CDR3 is CASSWSDGSSYEQYF. The CDR3 DNA sequence: TGTGCCAGCAGCTGGTCGGACGGAAGCTCCTACGAGCAGTACTTC. The full variable domain, in which reference TRBV5-6 and TRBJ2-7 provide the parts outside the CDR3, is DAGVTQSPTHLIKTRGQQVTLRCSPKSGHDTVSWYQQALGQGPQFIFQYYEEEERQRGNFPDRFSGHQFPNYSSELNVNALLLGDSALYLCASSWSDGSSYEQYFGPGTRLTVT.

V and J are TRBV11-2 and TRBJ2-2, with D perhaps matching TRBD1 (5 bases). The CDR3 is made up of 18 amino acids. Trimming took 3 bases from V and 7 from J, leaving 24 bases between them. Germline CDR1 SGHAT, CDR2 FQNNGV. The CDR3 nucleotides are TGTGCCAGCAGCTTTCTTTCACTGGGCAGGGAAAAGGGCGGGGAGCTGTTTTTT. This gives the protein CASSFLSLGREKGGELFF.

The chain couples TRBV29-1 to TRBJ1-1; no definite D call. V lost 3 bases, J lost 6 bases, and 14 bases lay in between. The CDR3 extends over 13 amino acids. Germline values: CDR1 SQVTM, CDR2 ANQGSEA. This CDR3 is CSVEGIGLAEAFF. CDR3 bases: TGCAGCGTTGAGGGGATAGGGCTCGCTGAAGCTTTCTTT.

In its sample, this clone was seen once. The rearrangement joins TRBV2 to TRBJ2-1, with TRBD2 matching over 14 bases. Germline assignment: CDR1 SNHLY and CDR2 FYNNEI. The length of the CDR3 is 15 residues. V was clipped by 7 bases and J by 8 bases; unmatched bases: 7. The CDR3 DNA reads as TGTGCCAGCACCGAAGGACTAGCGGGAGGCTATGAGCAGTTCTTC. It encodes CASTEGLAGGYEQFF.

The V call is TRBV19, the J call TRBJ1-2; no clear D gene. The germline V gene encodes CDR1 LNHDA and CDR2 SQIVND (reference sequence). V was trimmed by 7 bases and J by 3 bases, leaving 3 bases between them. CDR3 size: 10 residues. CDR3 sequence (DNA): TGTGCCAGTAAGGACTATGGCTACACCTTC. This encodes CASKDYGYTF. Supplemented by reference TRBV19 and TRBJ1-2, the full variable domain reads DGGITQSPKYLFRKEGQNVTLSCEQNLNHDAMYWYRQDPGQGLRLIYYSQIVNDFQKGDIAEGYSVSREKKESFPLTVTSAQKNPTAFYLCASKDYGYTFGSGTRLTVV.

In its sample, this clone was seen a few times. The rearrangement uses TRBV5-1 and TRBJ1-2; weak D call: TRBD1 (5 bases). The V and J ends lost 4 bases and 5 bases respectively, with 15 bases between them. CDR1 SGHRS and CDR2 YFSETQ come from the germline V gene. The CDR3 extends over 14 amino acids. The CDR3 is CASSHRDPDYGYTF. Here the CDR3 DNA reads TGCGCCAGCAGCCACCGGGACCCAGATTATGGCTACACCTTC.

This chain uses TRBV10-3 with TRBJ1-2; 10 bases line up with TRBD1. The V and J ends lost 6 bases and 5 bases, in that order; junction bases with no gene match: 9. From germline, CDR1 is ENHRY and CDR2 SYGVKD. The CDR3 has 15 amino acids. For the CDR3, the DNA is TGTGCCATCAGAGAAGGGACAGGGGTAGGATATGGCTACACCTTC. This gives the protein CAIREGTGVGYGYTF.

This clone was seen a handful of times. This chain uses TRBV6-6 with TRBJ1-5; 9 bases line up with TRBD1. The CDR3 covers 16 residues. V dropped 4 bases and J dropped 7; count of bases not matched to a gene: 11. The germline V gene encodes CDR1 MNHNY and CDR2 SVGAGI (reference sequence). CDR3 sequence (DNA): TGTGCCAGCAGTTTCACCGCGGGGACAGGGCACCAGCCCCAGCATTTT. Amino acids: CASSFTAGTGHQPQHF.

The table lists this clone with a count of one. The V and J genes are TRBV13 and TRBJ1-3; weak D call: TRBD1 (5 bases). The CDR3 extends over 15 amino acids. Germline assignment: CDR1 PRHDT and CDR2 FYEKMQ (reference sequence). Trimming removed 5 bases at V and 4 bases at J, with 15 bases between. DNA of the CDR3: TGTGCCAGCAGCACTGGAGGGGTTATGGGAAACACCATATATTTT. Amino acids: CASSTGGVMGNTIYF.

This sequence joins TRBV4-1 and TRBJ2-1; 7 positions agree with TRBD2. This CDR3 comprises 14 residues. Germline CDR1 reads MGHRA; CDR2 reads YSYEKL. V trimming: 3 bases; J trimming: 8 bases; junction bases outside the gene matches: 7. CDR3 DNA: TGCGCCAGCAGCCACCAATCTAGCGGCTATGAGCAGTTCTTC. Amino acid sequence: CASSHQSSGYEQFF.

This clone was seen a handful of times. This sequence joins TRBV6-1 and TRBJ1-5; D is possibly TRBD1 (5 bases). CDR1 is MNHNS and CDR2 is SASEGT in the germline V gene. This CDR3 has 12 amino acids. Trimming pared 6 bases from V and 3 bases from J, leaving 6 bases between. DNA of the CDR3: TGTGCCAGCAGGACAGTCAATCAGCCCCAGCATTTT. Protein product: CASRTVNQPQHF.

The V call is TRBV9, the J call TRBJ2-1; TRBD1 aligns across 7 bases. Per the germline V gene, CDR1 is SGDLS and CDR2 is YYNGEE. J was trimmed by 7 bases and V by 3 bases; bases with no gene match: 10. CDR3 size: 15 residues. The CDR3 DNA reads TGTGCCAGCAGCGCTAAGGGGGCGCTGGGGAATGAGCAGTTCTTC. It encodes CASSAKGALGNEQFF.

The chain is built from TRBV9 and TRBJ2-1; D is undetermined. CDR1 is SGDLS, CDR2 YYNGEE, per germline. V lost 1 base and J 0 bases, leaving 11 bases between the germline ends. The CDR3 loop spans 16 amino acids. The CDR3 sequence: CASSVSLLSSYNEQFF. Here the CDR3 DNA reads TGTGCCAGCAGCGTATCACTCCTTAGCTCCTACAATGAGCAGTTCTTC.

The rearrangement joins TRBV7-9 to TRBJ1-2; D is possibly TRBD1 (6 bases). Deletions cut 3 bases from V and 2 bases from J, with 16 bases between. The CDR3 spans 16 residues. Germline V lookup: CDR1 SEHNR, CDR2 FQNEAQ (reference sequence). CDR3 nucleotide sequence: TGTGCCAGCAGCTTTTCCCCCTCTACAGGGAACTATGGCTACACCTTC. Translation gives CASSFSPSTGNYGYTF.

This clone has a single count. J is TRBJ2-3 and V is TRBV11-2; D perhaps matches TRBD2 (5 bases). V lost 3 bases to trimming and J lost 5 bases, with 15 bases between them. The CDR3 spans 15 residues. Germline V gene data show CDR1 as SGHAT and CDR2 as FQNNGV. The CDR3 DNA reads as TGTGCCAGCAGCTTGAGACCTCCAGAGGGAGATACGCAGTATTTT. Protein: CASSLRPPEGDTQYF.

The V and J genes are TRBV14 and TRBJ2-7; D uncertain. Germline-derived CDR1 and CDR2 are SGHDN and FVKESK. The ends were cut back, 0 bases at V and 3 bases at J, with 12 bases in the middle. The CDR3 contains 15 residues. The CDR3 sequence: CASSQEAYSRYEQYF. CDR3 nucleotides: TGTGCCAGCAGCCAAGAAGCTTATTCGCGCTACGAGCAGTACTTC.

The chain employs TRBV13 and TRBJ2-7; 8 positions match TRBD2. Trimming took 6 bases from V and 3 from J; bases not matched to a gene: 10. Germline CDR1 reads PRHDT; CDR2 reads FYEKMQ (reference sequence). This CDR3 has 15 amino acids. The CDR3 spells CASRPTSGGLYEQYF. In DNA, the CDR3 is TGTGCCAGCAGGCCAACTAGCGGAGGGCTCTACGAGCAGTACTTC.

This chain uses TRBV30 with TRBJ1-6; perhaps TRBD1 as D (6 bases). The germline V gene encodes CDR1 GTSNPN and CDR2 SVGIG (reference sequence). V lost 5 bases, J lost 5 bases, and 10 bases lay in between. The CDR3 is made up of 13 amino acids. Written as DNA, the CDR3 is TGTGCCTGGCAAGGACAGAATAATTCACCCCTCCACTTT. It specifies CAWQGQNNSPLHF. The full variable domain, rest sourced from reference TRBV30 and TRBJ1-6, is SQTIHQWPATLVQPVGSPLSLECTVEGTSNPNLYWYRQAAGRGLQLLFYSVGIGQISSEVPQNLSASRPQDRQFILSSKKLLLSDSGFYLCAWQGQNNSPLHFGNGTRLTVT.

The chain combines TRBV4-1 with TRBJ1-5; D is undetermined. The V end was cut by 0 bases, the J end by 6 bases, with 21 bases between. This CDR3 is built from 18 residues. CDR1 MGHRA and CDR2 YSYEKL come from the germline V gene. Here the CDR3 reads CASSQERPRWSDAQPQHF. The CDR3 DNA reads TGCGCCAGCAGCCAAGAGAGACCACGGTGGAGTGACGCTCAGCCCCAGCATTTT.

This clone was counted between two and nine times. The V gene is TRBV6-4, the J gene TRBJ1-2, with 8 bases matching TRBD1. Per the germline V gene, CDR1 is MRHNA and CDR2 is SNTAGT. The CDR3 length is 14 residues. Trimming took 2 bases from V and 5 from J; bases not matched to a gene: 4. The CDR3 nucleotides read TGTGCCAGCAGTGACGGGACAGGCGCATATGGCTACACCTTC. This sequence encodes CASSDGTGAYGYTF.

This clone showed up just a few times. The V gene is TRBV27, the J gene TRBJ2-5; the match to TRBD2 covers 12 bases. This CDR3 is built from 16 residues. The germline gives CDR1 MNHEY, CDR2 SMNVEV (reference sequence). With 6 bases clipped from V and 5 bases from J, the junction kept 10 bases outside the gene matches. CDR3 residues: CASSLTSGSWYETQYF. The CDR3 nucleotides are TGTGCCAGCAGCCTGACTAGCGGGAGTTGGTATGAGACCCAGTACTTC.